The entry below gives a single TCR beta chain sequence along with its context. Each recovered donor of Cohort 3 presented with two negative PCRs, clearance, or symptom resolution. CDR3 length equals 11 residues. V lost 10 bases to trimming and J lost 11 bases, with 17 bases between them. The germline V gene has CDR1 SNHLY and CDR2 FYNNEI. Method: immunoSEQ multiplex PCR; TCRdb's copy keeps in-frame clones and lacks some. The sample comprises approximately 150,000 clones, around four fifths of which are singletons, and 6.2% rests with the top ten. The data were taken from a study of blood T cell repertoires in COVID-19. Study-level information: Samples taken during acute and convalescent COVID-19 were collected in the United States, Italy and Spain.

The sequenced sample was PBMCs or T cells enriched from blood (not recorded which). The rearrangement uses TRBV2 and TRBJ1-1; no reliable D call. This receptor was obtained from a woman in her forties who had recovered from COVID-19. The CDR3 is CATKEGVMAFF. The DNA for the CDR3 is TGTGCCACCAAAGAAGGAGTTATGGCTTTCTTT.